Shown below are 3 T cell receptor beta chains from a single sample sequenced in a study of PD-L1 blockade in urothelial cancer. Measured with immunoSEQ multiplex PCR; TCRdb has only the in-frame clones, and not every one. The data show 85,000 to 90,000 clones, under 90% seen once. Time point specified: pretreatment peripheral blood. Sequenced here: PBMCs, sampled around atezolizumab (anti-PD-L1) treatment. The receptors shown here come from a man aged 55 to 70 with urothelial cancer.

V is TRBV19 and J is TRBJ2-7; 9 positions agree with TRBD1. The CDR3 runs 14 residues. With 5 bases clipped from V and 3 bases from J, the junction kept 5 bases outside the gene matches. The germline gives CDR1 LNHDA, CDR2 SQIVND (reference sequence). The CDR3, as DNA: TGTGCCAGTAGTCTGGGGACAGGGCTCTACGAGCAGTACTTC. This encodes CASSLGTGLYEQYF. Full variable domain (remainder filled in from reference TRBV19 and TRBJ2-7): DGGITQSPKYLFRKEGQNVTLSCEQNLNHDAMYWYRQDPGQGLRLIYYSQIVNDFQKGDIAEGYSVSREKKESFPLTVTSAQKNPTAFYLCASSLGTGLYEQYFGPGTRLTVT.

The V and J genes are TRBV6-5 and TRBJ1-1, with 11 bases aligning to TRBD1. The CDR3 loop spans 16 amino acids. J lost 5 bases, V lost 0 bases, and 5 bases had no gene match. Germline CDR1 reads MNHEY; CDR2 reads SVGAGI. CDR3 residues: CASSYSGQGAGTEAFF. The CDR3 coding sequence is TGTGCCAGCAGTTACTCCGGACAGGGGGCGGGAACTGAAGCTTTCTTT.

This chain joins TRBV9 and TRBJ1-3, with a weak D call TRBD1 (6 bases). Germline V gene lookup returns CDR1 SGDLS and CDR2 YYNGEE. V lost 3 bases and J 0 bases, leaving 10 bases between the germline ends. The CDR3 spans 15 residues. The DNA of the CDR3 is TGTGCCAGCAGCGATCAGGGGCTCTCTGGAAACACCATATATTTT. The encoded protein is CASSDQGLSGNTIYF.